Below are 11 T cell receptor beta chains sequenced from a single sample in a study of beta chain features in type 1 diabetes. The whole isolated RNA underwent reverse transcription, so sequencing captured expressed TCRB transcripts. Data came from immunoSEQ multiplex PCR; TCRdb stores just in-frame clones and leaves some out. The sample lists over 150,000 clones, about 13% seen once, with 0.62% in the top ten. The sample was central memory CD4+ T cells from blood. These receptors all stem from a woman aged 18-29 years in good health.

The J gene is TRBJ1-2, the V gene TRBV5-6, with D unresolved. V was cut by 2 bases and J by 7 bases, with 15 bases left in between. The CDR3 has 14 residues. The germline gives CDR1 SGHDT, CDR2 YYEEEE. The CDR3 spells CASSFGVLGRGYTF. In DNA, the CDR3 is TGTGCCAGCAGCTTCGGGGTCCTAGGGCGTGGCTACACCTTC.

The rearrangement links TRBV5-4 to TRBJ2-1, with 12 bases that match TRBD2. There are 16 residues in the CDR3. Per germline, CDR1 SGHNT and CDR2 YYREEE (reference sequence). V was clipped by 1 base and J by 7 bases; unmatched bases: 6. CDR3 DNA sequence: TGTGCCAGCAGCTTGCCTAGCGGGAGGGCCGGGAATGAGCAGTTCTTC. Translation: CASSLPSGRAGNEQFF.

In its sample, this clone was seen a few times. The CDR3 nucleotides read TGCAGCACGCGACAGGGGGCTCACACTGAAGCTTTCTTT. The encoded protein is CSTRQGAHTEAFF. The chain joins TRBV29-1 to TRBJ1-1; 10 nucleotides align to TRBD1. Trimming at V came to 8 bases and at J to 3 bases, leaving 6 bases not matched to a gene. The CDR3 spans 13 residues. The germline V gene has CDR1 SQVTM and CDR2 ANQGSEA.

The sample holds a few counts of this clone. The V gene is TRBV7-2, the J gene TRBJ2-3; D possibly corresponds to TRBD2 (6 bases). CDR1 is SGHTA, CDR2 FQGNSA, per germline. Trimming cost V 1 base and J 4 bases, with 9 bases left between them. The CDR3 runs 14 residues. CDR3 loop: CASSLGPSADTQYF. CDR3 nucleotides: TGTGCCAGCAGCTTAGGGCCTAGCGCAGATACGCAGTATTTT.

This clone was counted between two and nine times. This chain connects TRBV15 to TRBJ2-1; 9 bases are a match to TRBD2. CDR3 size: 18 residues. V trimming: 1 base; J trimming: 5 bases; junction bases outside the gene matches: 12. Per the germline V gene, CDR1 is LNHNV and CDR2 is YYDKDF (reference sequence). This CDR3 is CATSRGSRGRAVNNEQFF. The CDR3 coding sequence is TGTGCCACCAGCAGAGGTTCGCGCGGGAGGGCTGTTAACAATGAGCAGTTCTTC.

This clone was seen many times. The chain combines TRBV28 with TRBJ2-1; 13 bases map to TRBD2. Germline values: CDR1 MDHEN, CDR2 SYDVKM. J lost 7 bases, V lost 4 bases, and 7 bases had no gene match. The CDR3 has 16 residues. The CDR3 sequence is CASSSETSGRLNEQFF. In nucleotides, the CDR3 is TGTGCCAGCAGTTCCGAGACTAGCGGGAGGTTAAATGAGCAGTTCTTC.

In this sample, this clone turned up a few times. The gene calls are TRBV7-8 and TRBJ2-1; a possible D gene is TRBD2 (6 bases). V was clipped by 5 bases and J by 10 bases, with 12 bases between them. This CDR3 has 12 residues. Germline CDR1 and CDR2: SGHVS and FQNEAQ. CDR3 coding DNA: TGTGCCAGCAGCACCAGGGCGGGGGAGCAGTTCTTC. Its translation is CASSTRAGEQFF.

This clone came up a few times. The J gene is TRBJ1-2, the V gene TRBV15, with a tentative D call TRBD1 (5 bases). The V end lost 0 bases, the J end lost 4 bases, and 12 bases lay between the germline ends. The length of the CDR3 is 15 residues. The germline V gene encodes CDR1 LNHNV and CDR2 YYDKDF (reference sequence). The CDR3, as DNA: TGTGCCACCAGCAGAGACAGGGTATCTACCTATGGCTACACCTTC. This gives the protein CATSRDRVSTYGYTF.

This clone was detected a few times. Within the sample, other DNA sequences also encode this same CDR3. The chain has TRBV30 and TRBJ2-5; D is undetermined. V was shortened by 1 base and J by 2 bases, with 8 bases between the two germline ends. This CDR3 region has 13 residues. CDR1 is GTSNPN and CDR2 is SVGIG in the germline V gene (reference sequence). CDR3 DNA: TGTGCCTGGAGTGGGGCAGTACAAGAGACCCAGTACTTC. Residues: CAWSGAVQETQYF.

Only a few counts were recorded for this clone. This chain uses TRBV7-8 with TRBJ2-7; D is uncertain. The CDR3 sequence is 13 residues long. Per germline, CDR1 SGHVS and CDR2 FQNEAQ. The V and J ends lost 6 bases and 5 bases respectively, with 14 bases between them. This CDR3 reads CASSRRGLDEQYF. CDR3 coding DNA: TGTGCCAGCAGTCGTCGAGGCCTGGACGAGCAGTACTTC.

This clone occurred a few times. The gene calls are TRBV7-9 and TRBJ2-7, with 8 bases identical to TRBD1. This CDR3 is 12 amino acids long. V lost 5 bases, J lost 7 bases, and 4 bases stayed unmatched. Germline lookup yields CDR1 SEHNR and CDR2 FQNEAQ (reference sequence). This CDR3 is CASSPTGVEQYF. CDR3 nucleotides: TGTGCCAGCAGCCCGACAGGGGTTGAGCAGTACTTC. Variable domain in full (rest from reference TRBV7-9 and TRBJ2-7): DTGVSQNPRHKITKRGQNVTFRCDPISEHNRLYWYRQTLGQGPEFLTYFQNEAQLEKSRLLSDRFSAERPKGSFSTLEIQRTEQGDSAMYLCASSPTGVEQYFGPGTRLTVT.